A single sample is the source of the 29 T cell receptor beta chains below, sequenced in a study of T-cell reconstitution after alpha-beta-depleted transplantation in children (dated by TCRdb to between 2015 and 2016). The library relied on PCR. Sequencer: Illumina HiSeq 2500. Molecular barcoding was employed in the preparation of TCR libraries, with unique molecular identifiers being used to normalize TCRbeta repertoire quantification. Using fastp trimming at Q25 and MiXCR clonotype assembly, TCRdb reanalyzed the public sequencing data and kept in-frame beta chains. Every CDR3 protein is listed once, alongside the most common genes and DNA of its rows. The sample table lists roughly 120,000 distinct CDR3 sequences, approximately 22% of them with a count of one. Roughly a tenth of the sample is taken by the ten largest. The sample's treatment or condition label, in plain terms: allogeneic hematopoietic cell transplantation with graft depleted of TCRalphabeta T cells and CD19 B cells.

The specimen comprised PBMCs, mostly from graft donor cells, sampled 180 days after TCRalphabeta/CD19-depleted stem cell transplant. These receptor sequences come from a male patient between 2 and 15 years old who had a stem cell transplant for chronic granulomatous disease, so the T cells may come from the graft donor.

This clonotype has just a few counts. J is TRBJ2-4 and V is TRBV11-2; no clear D. The CDR3 length is 15 residues. V was pared by 1 base and J by 0 bases, with 7 bases between. Germline assignment: CDR1 SGHAT and CDR2 FQNNGV. For the CDR3, the DNA is TGTGCCAGCAGCTTAGGTCCGGGAGCCAAAAACATTCAGTACTTC. Translation gives CASSLGPGAKNIQYF.

At least ten counts were recorded for this clonotype. The chain links TRBV20-1 to TRBJ1-2; unclear D gene. V dropped 0 bases and J dropped 0 bases, with 14 bases sitting between them. CDR1 is DFQATT, CDR2 SNEGSKA, per germline (reference sequence). This CDR3 has 16 amino acids. CDR3 sequence reads: CSARDWRGKTNYGYTF. The DNA for the CDR3 is TGCAGTGCTAGAGATTGGAGAGGCAAAACTAACTATGGCTACACCTTC.

There are many counts of this clonotype. This sequence joins TRBV20-1 and TRBJ2-6, with D unresolved. Germline V CDR1 and CDR2: DFQATT, SNEGSKA (reference sequence). The CDR3 extends over 14 amino acids. Trimming removed 6 bases at V and 0 bases at J, with 9 bases between. The CDR3 DNA reads TGCAGTGCGATAGGTGTCTCTGGGGCCAACGTCCTGACTTTC. Translating it yields CSAIGVSGANVLTF.

This CDR3 reads CASSLSQGKAYNEQFF. CDR3 DNA sequence: TGTGCCAGCAGCCTATCACAGGGGAAAGCCTACAATGAGCAGTTCTTC. This chain uses TRBV7-2 with TRBJ2-1, with 7 bases lining up with TRBD1. This CDR3 is 16 amino acids long. Per germline, CDR1 SGHTA and CDR2 FQGNSA. The V and J ends lost 5 bases and 2 bases, in that order; junction bases with no gene match: 9.

This clonotype occurred many times. The V gene is TRBV7-9, the J gene TRBJ2-7; a weak D match, TRBD2 (5 bases). CDR1 and CDR2 (germline): SEHNR, FQNEAQ (reference sequence). The CDR3 has 15 residues. Trimming left V 5 bases short and J 2 bases short, with 16 bases between. CDR3 coding DNA: TGTGCCAGCAGCAGAAGCGGCCCGGCCACCTACGAGCAGTACTTC. Amino acid sequence: CASSRSGPATYEQYF.

In this sample, this clonotype turned up a few times. The chain combines TRBV6-5 with TRBJ2-2, with TRBD2 matching 9 bases. The V gene end was trimmed by 4 bases and the J gene end by 7 bases; junction bases not matched to a gene: 4. The CDR3 length is 14 residues. The germline V gene has CDR1 MNHEY and CDR2 SVGAGI. The CDR3 protein is CASSSSSGNGELFF. CDR3 sequence (DNA): TGTGCCAGCAGTTCGTCTAGCGGGAACGGGGAGCTGTTTTTT.

The J gene is TRBJ2-7, the V gene TRBV5-5; D might be TRBD1 (6 bases). The germline V gene encodes CDR1 SGHKS and CDR2 YYEKEE (reference sequence). CDR3 size: 12 residues. V was clipped by 4 bases and J by 5 bases, with 10 bases between them. The CDR3 loop is CASSRRGHEQYF. For the CDR3, the DNA is TGTGCCAGCAGCCGCAGGGGCCACGAGCAGTACTTC. Supplemented by reference TRBV5-5 and TRBJ2-7, the full variable domain reads DAGVTQSPTHLIKTRGQQVTLRCSPISGHKSVSWYQQVLGQGPQFIFQYYEKEERGRGNFPDRFSARQFPNYSSELNVNALLLGDSALYLCASSRRGHEQYFGPGTRLTVT.

This clonotype occurred many times. CDR3 amino acids: CASSDNPYTYNEQFF. CDR3 coding DNA: TGTGCCAGCAGCGACAATCCCTACACCTACAATGAGCAGTTCTTC. V usage is TRBV5-6 and J usage is TRBJ2-1; D is undetermined. Trimming removed 4 bases from V and 2 bases from J, with 13 bases in between. This CDR3 contains 15 residues. Per germline, CDR1 SGHDT and CDR2 YYEEEE.

Ten or more counts support this clonotype. The gene calls are TRBV6-5 and TRBJ2-1, with 7 bases identical to TRBD2. Germline loops: CDR1 MNHEY, CDR2 SVGAGI. CDR3 length: 18 residues. With 2 bases clipped from V and 0 bases from J, the junction kept 10 bases outside the gene matches. The CDR3 here is CASSYTVGRGSSYNEQFF. CDR3 nucleotide sequence: TGTGCCAGCAGTTACACGGTGGGGCGGGGGAGCTCCTACAATGAGCAGTTCTTC.

This clonotype has a count of ten or more. The V call is TRBV5-1, the J call TRBJ2-1; D is unresolved. The CDR3 has 15 amino acids. Germline V CDR1 and CDR2: SGHRS, YFSETQ. The V end was cut by 0 bases, the J end by 2 bases, with 9 bases between. Here the CDR3 reads CASSLVAETYNEQFF. Here the CDR3 DNA reads TGCGCCAGCAGCTTGGTTGCGGAGACCTACAATGAGCAGTTCTTC.

In its sample, this clonotype was seen a few times. The conserved phenylalanine or tryptophan is not found at the CDR3 terminus, so this likely reflects a read error. The limits of the CDR3 on the DNA are not certain, so only TCRdb's listed CDR3 is given. The genes are TRBV5-6 and TRBJ2-1; the table gives TRBD2 as D, unverified against the DNA. CDR1 and CDR2 (germline): SGHDT, YYEEEE. The CDR3 has 14 residues if both end residues are counted. The CDR3: CASSLYGSSGSPLP.

The genes are TRBV12-3 or TRBV12-4 and TRBJ1-6, with D unclear. The CDR3 has 15 residues. The V end was cut by 5 bases, the J end by 6 bases, with 14 bases between. DNA for the CDR3: TGTGCCAGCAGTCCCCCGTGGGGAATTAATTCACCCCTCCACTTT. This sequence encodes CASSPPWGINSPLHF.

V and J are TRBV20-1 and TRBJ2-1; D unresolved. Germline assignment: CDR1 DFQATT and CDR2 SNEGSKA (reference sequence). Trimming removed 2 bases from V and 0 bases from J, with 8 bases in between. This CDR3 has 14 residues. For the CDR3, the DNA is TGCAGTGCTAGATCTGGTAGCTCCTACAATGAGCAGTTCTTC. Its translation: CSARSGSSYNEQFF.

This clonotype was seen ten or more times. The chain has TRBV13 and TRBJ2-3, with 8 bases matching TRBD2. V lost 6 bases, J lost 0 bases, and 5 bases stayed unmatched. This CDR3 region has 15 residues. Germline V gene lookup returns CDR1 PRHDT and CDR2 FYEKMQ (reference sequence). CDR3 region: CASRPTSGSTDTQYF. DNA for the CDR3: TGTGCCAGCAGGCCTACTAGCGGCAGCACAGATACGCAGTATTTT. Combining the CDR3 with reference TRBV13 and TRBJ2-3 gives the whole variable domain AAGVIQSPRHLIKEKRETATLKCYPIPRHDTVYWYQQGPGQDPQFLISFYEKMQSDKGSIPDRFSAQQFSDYHSELNMSSLELGDSALYFCASRPTSGSTDTQYFGPGTRLTVL.

The V gene is TRBV5-6, the J gene TRBJ2-1; TRBD2 aligns across 9 bases. The V gene end was trimmed by 4 bases and the J gene end by 2 bases; junction bases not matched to a gene: 10. CDR1 and CDR2 from the germline V gene are SGHDT and YYEEEE. The CDR3 contains 17 residues. The CDR3: CASSAGTSRGAYNEQFF. In DNA form, the CDR3 reads TGTGCCAGCAGCGCGGGGACTAGCAGAGGGGCCTACAATGAGCAGTTCTTC. Based on the CDR3 plus reference TRBV5-6 and TRBJ2-1, the full variable domain is DAGVTQSPTHLIKTRGQQVTLRCSPKSGHDTVSWYQQALGQGPQFIFQYYEEEERQRGNFPDRFSGHQFPNYSSELNVNALLLGDSALYLCASSAGTSRGAYNEQFFGPGTRLTVL.

This chain uses TRBV15 with TRBJ1-2; D might be TRBD1 (6 bases). Germline CDR1 LNHNV, CDR2 YYDKDF (reference sequence). The CDR3 contains 15 residues. The V end was cut by 5 bases, the J end by 2 bases, with 15 bases between. The DNA of the CDR3 is TGTGCCACCAGCGAAGGACAGATTCCGAACTATGGCTACACCTTC. Amino acid sequence: CATSEGQIPNYGYTF.

This chain connects TRBV9 to TRBJ2-6; unclear D gene. The germline V gene encodes CDR1 SGDLS and CDR2 YYNGEE. Trimming took 0 bases from V and 0 from J, leaving 4 bases between them. The CDR3 loop spans 15 amino acids. CDR3 in amino acids: CASSVAGSGANVLTF. The CDR3 region has the DNA TGTGCCAGCAGCGTAGCGGGCTCTGGGGCCAACGTCCTGACTTTC. The entire variable domain, with the rest obtained from reference TRBV9 and TRBJ2-6, is as follows: DSGVTQTPKHLITATGQRVTLRCSPRSGDLSVYWYQQSLDQGLQFLIQYYNGEERAKGNILERFSAQQFPDLHSELNLSSLELGDSALYFCASSVAGSGANVLTFGAGSRLTVL.

The chain combines TRBV7-2 with TRBJ1-1; no reliable D call. Germline V gene lookup returns CDR1 SGHTA and CDR2 FQGNSA. V gave up 5 bases and J gave up 3 bases, with 16 bases separating them. There are 15 residues in the CDR3. CDR3 amino acids: CASSPEGSRYTEAFF. CDR3 DNA: TGTGCCAGCAGCCCCGAGGGTTCGAGATACACTGAAGCTTTCTTT.

The V call is TRBV12-3 or TRBV12-4, the J call TRBJ2-5; perhaps TRBD2 as D (5 bases). This CDR3 has 11 amino acids. V dropped 4 bases and J dropped 8 bases, with 8 bases sitting between them. CDR3 residues: CASSSSGTQYF. Here the CDR3 DNA reads TGTGCCAGCAGTTCGTCGGGAACCCAGTACTTC.

There are many counts of this clonotype. The genes are TRBV20-1 and TRBJ2-3; D gene uncertain. The CDR3 length is 16 residues. Germline loops: CDR1 DFQATT, CDR2 SNEGSKA (reference sequence). V gave up 2 bases and J gave up 2 bases, with 17 bases separating them. In DNA, the CDR3 is TGCAGTGCTAGACCGATTACGTCCTCCATCACAGATACGCAGTATTTT. Encoded protein: CSARPITSSITDTQYF.

The chain has TRBV5-1 and TRBJ1-4; TRBD1 matches at 9 bases. CDR1 SGHRS and CDR2 YFSETQ come from the germline V gene. V was clipped by 4 bases and J by 8 bases; unmatched bases: 6. The CDR3 loop spans 14 amino acids. The chain's CDR3 is CASSRGQGGEKLFF. CDR3 coding DNA: TGCGCCAGCAGCAGGGGACAGGGTGGCGAAAAACTGTTTTTT.

The rearrangement joins TRBV28 to TRBJ2-1; TRBD2 agrees at 7 bases. The germline V gene encodes CDR1 MDHEN and CDR2 SYDVKM. The V gene end was trimmed by 5 bases and the J gene end by 2 bases; junction bases not matched to a gene: 6. The CDR3 is 15 residues long. The CDR3 DNA reads as TGTGCCAGCAGTCCAGCTCTAGCGGCCTACAATGAGCAGTTCTTC. Translating gives CASSPALAAYNEQFF.

This clonotype was seen repeatedly, ten times or more. The CDR3 region has the DNA TGCAGTGCCCCCGCCCCAGCGGGAGGGCCCTATACGCAGTATTTT. Protein sequence: CSAPAPAGGPYTQYF. V is TRBV20-1 and J is TRBJ2-3, with TRBD2 identical over 10 bases. This CDR3 contains 15 residues. V was pared by 6 bases and J by 7 bases, with 13 bases of the junction left unmatched. Germline assignment: CDR1 DFQATT and CDR2 SNEGSKA (reference sequence).

The rearrangement links TRBV15 to TRBJ1-3; D call uncertain. Trimming cost V 4 bases and J 0 bases, with 7 bases left between them. The CDR3 runs 14 residues. The germline V gene has CDR1 LNHNV and CDR2 YYDKDF (reference sequence). CDR3 sequence reads: CATSTTASGNTIYF. The CDR3 bases are TGTGCCACCAGCACCACAGCCTCTGGAAACACCATATATTTT.

At least ten counts were recorded for this clonotype. The V and J genes are TRBV5-6 and TRBJ2-3; TRBD2 might be the D (6 bases). Per the germline V gene, CDR1 is SGHDT and CDR2 is YYEEEE. The length of the CDR3 is 17 residues. Trimming took off 0 bases at V and 4 bases at J, with 18 bases between the two ends. The CDR3 bases are TGTGCCAGCAGCTTGGTGAGGGCAGGGAGGATCGCAGATACGCAGTATTTT. It yields the protein CASSLVRAGRIADTQYF.

This clonotype was seen ten or more times. The J gene is TRBJ2-1, the V gene TRBV20-1; unclear D gene. Between the trimmed V and J ends, which lost 2 bases and 4 bases, there was a span of 6 bases. The germline gives CDR1 DFQATT, CDR2 SNEGSKA (reference sequence). The CDR3 consists of 12 residues. This CDR3 reads CSARPNYNEQFF. In nucleotides, the CDR3 is TGCAGTGCTAGACCCAATTACAATGAGCAGTTCTTC.

The chain combines TRBV5-1 with TRBJ2-7, with D perhaps matching TRBD1 or TRBD2 (5 bases each). Germline V gives CDR1 SGHRS, CDR2 YFSETQ. Trimming cost V 1 base and J 2 bases, with 16 bases left between them. The CDR3 is 16 amino acids. In DNA form, the CDR3 reads TGCGCCAGCAGCTTGCACCCGGGACCGGGACCCTACGAGCAGTACTTC. Translating gives CASSLHPGPGPYEQYF. The variable domain in full, completed from reference TRBV5-1 and TRBJ2-7, reads KAGVTQTPRYLIKTRGQQVTLSCSPISGHRSVSWYQQTPGQGLQFLFEYFSETQRNKGNFPGRFSGRQFSNSRSEMNVSTLELGDSALYLCASSLHPGPGPYEQYFGPGTRLTVT.

This chain links TRBV20-1 with TRBJ2-5; TRBD1 is a possible D gene (5 bases). The CDR3 contains 12 residues. Germline CDR1 and CDR2: DFQATT and SNEGSKA (reference sequence). V was clipped by 2 bases and J by 2 bases, with 6 bases between them. In DNA form, the CDR3 reads TGCAGTGCTAGAACAGGTCAAGAGACCCAGTACTTC. Protein product: CSARTGQETQYF.

This clonotype is judged medium-sized. The chain recombines TRBV20-1 with TRBJ2-1; 7 bases match TRBD2. Germline V gives CDR1 DFQATT, CDR2 SNEGSKA (reference sequence). V gave up 0 bases and J gave up 4 bases; unmatched junction bases: 6. The CDR3 covers 15 residues. CDR3: CSARDLASGYNEQFF. The CDR3 DNA follows: TGCAGTGCTAGAGATCTAGCTAGCGGTTACAATGAGCAGTTCTTC.